This is a list of T cell receptor beta chains from one sample in a study of cytomegalovirus exposure and HLA in healthy donors. Profiled with immunoSEQ multiplex PCR; TCRdb holds only in-frame clones, not every one. The sample has around 150,000 clones; 65% to 80% are singletons. Input material: PBMCs. All receptors come from a man aged 40-50 years in good health and CMV-seropositive. Both conserved end residues are part of each CDR3. D genes are given only for firm matches. Size values are once, few and many counts, or a class for expanded clones, and some rows have none.

TRBV18	few	TRBJ1-1	TRBD1	TGTGCCAGCTCACCAATGGGACAGATCACTGAAGCTTTCTTT	CASSPMGQITEAFF
TRBV6-1	.	TRBJ2-4	TRBD1	TGTGCCAGCAGTCAAAGGACAGGGGTGTTAAACATTCAGTACTTC	CASSQRTGVLNIQYF
TRBV5-4	.	TRBJ2-7	.	TGTGCCAGCAGCTTGTTTGGTAGCGGAGCCTACGAGCAGTACTTC	CASSLFGSGAYEQYF
TRBV9	.	TRBJ2-1	TRBD2	TGTGCCAGCAGCGTAGTCGGGGGGAGTGATGAGCAGTTCTTC	CASSVVGGSDEQFF
TRBV29-1	.	TRBJ2-3	TRBD2	TGCAGCGGCTGGGGAGGACTAGCGGGAGACACAGATACGCAGTATTTT	CSGWGGLAGDTDTQYF
TRBV7-2	.	TRBJ2-2	TRBD2	TGTGCCAGCAGCCCCCGACTAGCGGGCACCGGGGAGCTGTTTTTT	CASSPRLAGTGELFF
TRBV6-4	.	TRBJ1-5	.	TGTGCCAGCAGTGAGGGGGACACCAATCAGCCCCAGCATTTT	CASSEGDTNQPQHF
TRBV6-5	.	TRBJ1-2	TRBD1	TGTGCCAGCAGAAGTTCAGGGGGCGCCTATGGCTACACCTTC	CASRSSGGAYGYTF
TRBV5-4	.	TRBJ2-1	.	TGTGCCAGCTCCTCGGGACTGAGCTCCTACAATGAGCAGTTCTTC	CASSSGLSSYNEQFF
TRBV5-8	.	TRBJ1-6	.	TGTGCCAGCAGCTTGACGGCAGGAATCCACTTT	CASSLTAGIHF
TRBV4-1	once	TRBJ2-3	TRBD2	TGCGCCAGCAGCCAAGTACTAGCGGGAGGGATTAGCACAGATACGCAGTATTTT	CASSQVLAGGISTDTQYF
TRBV27	.	TRBJ2-7	TRBD2	TGTGCCAGCAGTTCCCTTTTCCTAGCGGGACCCTACGAGCAGTACTTC	CASSSLFLAGPYEQYF
TRBV16	.	TRBJ2-7	TRBD1	TGTGCCAGCAGCCCGGACAGGGCTTTCGAGCAGTACTTC	CASSPDRAFEQYF
TRBV7-9	.	TRBJ1-1	.	TGTGCCAGCAGCTTAGTTATGAGGCCTATGAACACTGAAGCTTTCTTT	CASSLVMRPMNTEAFF
TRBV28	.	TRBJ1-4	TRBD1	TGTGCCAGCAGTTTATGGTCAGGGGGGTCTGGTGTGGGGGAAAAACTGTTTTTT	CASSLWSGGSGVGEKLFF
TRBV19	.	TRBJ2-7	.	TGTGCCAGTAGTTATTCGGACTCCTCCTACGAGCAGTACTTC	CASSYSDSSYEQYF
TRBV11-3	.	TRBJ2-3	TRBD2	TGTGCCAGCAGCCCCAGATTACTAGCGGGGAACACAGATACGCAGTATTTT	CASSPRLLAGNTDTQYF
TRBV23-1	.	TRBJ2-7	TRBD2	TGCGCCAGCATTTTTAGCGGGAGTCAGTACGAGCAGTACTTC	CASIFSGSQYEQYF
TRBV10-1	few	TRBJ1-1	.	TGCGCCAGCAGTGGGGGGGATGTGGCCACTGAAGCTTTCTTT	CASSGGDVATEAFF
TRBV5-5	few	TRBJ1-2	.	TGTGCCAGCAGCCCCGTCAGGGATCATGGCTACACCTTC	CASSPVRDHGYTF
TRBV14	.	TRBJ2-5	TRBD2	TGTGCCAGCAGCGTTACTCTTAGCGGGACGGGACTAGTAACCCAGTACTTC	CASSVTLSGTGLVTQYF
TRBV30	once	TRBJ1-1	TRBD1	TGTGCCTGGAGCAGACAGGGTAACACTGAAGCTTTCTTT	CAWSRQGNTEAFF
TRBV18	.	TRBJ2-1	.	TGTGCCAGCTCACTCGGGGTCTTCTCCTACAATGAGCAGTTCTTC	CASSLGVFSYNEQFF
TRBV11-3	.	TRBJ2-2	.	TGTGCCAGCAGCTCCCGACAGGGGAGGGACGGGGAGCTGTTTTTT	CASSSRQGRDGELFF
TRBV4-1	.	TRBJ1-2	TRBD1	TGCGCCAGCAGCCAAGGAGGAGGGGGCTCCCCCTATGGCTACACCTTC	CASSQGGGGSPYGYTF
TRBV6-1	.	TRBJ1-6	.	TGTGCCAGCAGTAAACAGTTTAGTTCACCCCTCCACTTT	CASSKQFSSPLHF
TRBV13	.	TRBJ2-5	TRBD2	TGTGCCAGCAGCATACGGACTAGCTACGAGACCCAGTACTTC	CASSIRTSYETQYF
TRBV6-7	.	TRBJ1-4	.	TGTGCCAGCAGTTACCTACGCGAGTATGAAGCAACTAATGAAAAACTGTTTTTT	CASSYLREYEATNEKLFF
TRBV4-1	.	TRBJ2-1	.	TGCGCCAGCAGCCAAGCCGGACAGACTTTCTACAATGAGCAGTTCTTC	CASSQAGQTFYNEQFF
TRBV19	.	TRBJ1-5	.	TGTGCCAGTAGTATTAACAGTAATAGCAATCAGCCCCAGCATTTT	CASSINSNSNQPQHF
TRBV10-2	.	TRBJ2-7	.	TGCGCCAGCAGGCCAGGTTACTACGAGCAGTACTTC	CASRPGYYEQYF
TRBV7-8	.	TRBJ1-4	.	TGTGCCAGCAGCTTAGTGAGGCAGGGTGATGAAAAACTGTTTTTT	CASSLVRQGDEKLFF
TRBV28	few	TRBJ2-5	.	TGTGCCAGCAGTCGTGTCCAAGAGACCCAGTACTTC	CASSRVQETQYF
TRBV6-4	.	TRBJ2-1	.	TGTGCCAGCAGTGACTCGGCGGGAAACCACTACAATGAGCAGTTCTTC	CASSDSAGNHYNEQFF
TRBV7-7	.	TRBJ2-2	TRBD2	TGTGCTAGCAGCTCTCGGACTAGCCAAAACACCGGGGAGCTGTTTTTT	CASSSRTSQNTGELFF
TRBV18	.	TRBJ2-7	.	TGTGCCAGCTCACCACGGGGCCAGGGAGGTTCCTACGAGCAGTACTTC	CASSPRGQGGSYEQYF
TRBV29-1	.	TRBJ2-3	TRBD1	TGCAGCGTTCACAGGGGGCAGGGAGATACGCAGTATTTT	CSVHRGQGDTQYF
TRBV7-7	.	TRBJ2-3	.	TGTGCTAGCAGCTTAGGGACTTCTACTAGCACAGATACGCAGTATTTT	CASSLGTSTSTDTQYF
TRBV7-9	few	TRBJ2-1	.	TGTGCCAGCAGCTTAGTAGAGGGGGCCTACAATGAGCAGTTCTTC	CASSLVEGAYNEQFF
TRBV11-2	.	TRBJ2-7	.	TGTGCCAGCACCCGGGGGGCGGGACCGGGTGGCTACGAGCAGTACTTC	CASTRGAGPGGYEQYF
TRBV12-5	.	TRBJ2-1	TRBD1	TGTGCTAGTGGTTTGCACAGGGGTGAGCAGTTCTTC	CASGLHRGEQFF
TRBV28	.	TRBJ2-5	TRBD2	TGTGCCAGCGGGGGGACTAGCCCTGGGGGAGAGACCCAGTACTTC	CASGGTSPGGETQYF
TRBV20-1	.	TRBJ1-1	TRBD1	TGCAGTGCTAGAGCCGACAGGGGAGCTTTCTTT	CSARADRGAFF
TRBV6-1	.	TRBJ1-3	TRBD1	TGTGCCAGCAGTGAAGTTTTTTGGAAGGGGGCGCCTGGAAACACCATATATTTT	CASSEVFWKGAPGNTIYF
TRBV18	.	TRBJ2-7	TRBD2	TGTGCCAGCTCACCCACATTCAGGCGGGAGACCTACGAGCAGTACTTC	CASSPTFRRETYEQYF